This TCR beta chain was sequenced during a study of tumor-infiltrating lymphocytes in primary liver carcinoma. Findings and caveats of the study: It was observed that only about 7.5-24% of the top clones appeared in every one of the five tumor regions. It was in tumors, not blood, that the top-250-clone fraction was significantly higher (p = 0.039).

CDR3 length: 15 amino acids. Germline lookup yields CDR1 SGHAT and CDR2 FQNNGV. The tissue used was unsorted bulk material of about 19-33 mg. RNA and DNA were co-extracted from it with the AllPrep DNA/RNA mini kit. About this clonotype itself: The antigen is not known. A read error may produce the germline difference seen at one junction end.

cDNA specific to TCR beta was made from 450 to 650 ng of total RNA, with a constant-region primer employed for priming. Construction of TCR beta libraries relied on three successive nested multiplex PCR rounds employing slightly modified ARM-PCR. For roughly 10 cycles apiece, the opening two PCR rounds ran with TRBV1-TRBV30 forward primers and a C-beta reverse primer. Via MiXCR, TCRdb re-called the multiplex PCR reads, giving one row per CDR3 protein. The repertoire holds approximately 73,000 distinct CDR3 sequences, 65% to 75% seen once, with about an eighth in the top ten. The clonotype comes from a woman in her fifties or sixties with primary liver carcinoma and hepatitis B virus infection. This chain connects TRBV11-2 to TRBJ2-2; no firm D call. The specimen was liver tumor tissue from sampling region 4. Subset denoted: tumor region T4, right-lateral pole. CDR3 residues: CAISPPQRPTGELFF. The CDR3 DNA reads as TGTGCCATCAGCCCACCACAAAGACCGACCGGGGAGCTGTTTTTT.